This record looks at one TCR beta chain sequence and its context. Its antigen remains unknown. The data were obtained in a study of cytomegalovirus exposure and HLA in healthy donors. General study points: When analyzed later, the rates of TCR association showed variation by HLA locus, with DRB1 the most and HLA-C the fewest.

This CDR3 is built from 18 residues. Trimming cost V 5 bases and J 0 bases; bases outside gene matches: 13. The germline gives CDR1 SGHVS, CDR2 FNYEAQ. The PCR made use of 60 Vbeta and 13 Jbeta primers. The data were produced by immunoSEQ multiplex PCR, yet TCRdb's version contains in-frame clones alone and is incomplete. The table has about 260,000 clones, 70% to 90% seen once. The rearrangement links TRBV7-6 to TRBJ2-1; TRBD1 matches at 7 bases. This TCR came from a woman aged 40 to 49 in good health and CMV-seropositive. Material: PBMCs. The CDR3 coding sequence is TGTGCCAGCAGCGATTTGGGACAGCACAGTTACTCCTACAATGAGCAGTTCTTC. It yields the protein CASSDLGQHSYSYNEQFF.